This entry describes one T cell receptor beta chain. The antigen remains undetermined. The germline CDR1 and CDR2 sequences are LNHNV and YYDKDF (reference sequence). V was shortened by 3 bases and J by 2 bases, with 11 bases between the two germline ends. The CDR3 is made up of 15 amino acids. The data derive from a study of shared clonotypes between healthy human individuals. On the study more broadly: Researchers assigned three CD4 naive, three CD4 memory, two CD8 naive and one CD8 memory plate to each donor.

The assay was immunoSEQ multiplex PCR, and TCRdb's table has in-frame clones only and misses some. In the table there are roughly 520,000 clones, 90% to 96% of which are singletons. Study-wide points: There were few donors, and this limited the genetic and exposure-history diversity represented. Clonotype sharing among donors likely depends on sequencing depth.

This receptor was taken from a woman younger than 45 in good health. Sequencing was carried out using naive CD4+ T cells sorted from blood. Subset in this sample: CD45RA+ positively selected. J is TRBJ2-1 and V is TRBV15; unclear D gene. Here the CDR3 reads CATSSPSGAYNEQFF. CDR3 nucleotide sequence: TGTGCCACCAGCAGTCCATCAGGCGCCTACAATGAGCAGTTCTTC. The entire variable domain, with the rest obtained from reference TRBV15 and TRBJ2-1, is as follows: DAMVIQNPRYQVTQFGKPVTLSCSQTLNHNVMYWYQQKSSQAPKLLFHYYDKDFNNEADTPDNFQSRRPNTSFCFLDIRSPGLGDTAMYLCATSSPSGAYNEQFFGPGTRLTVL.